A single sample is the source of the 28 T cell receptor beta chains below, sequenced in a study of blood T cell repertoires in COVID-19. The assay was immunoSEQ multiplex PCR, and TCRdb's table has in-frame clones only and misses some. The sample has fewer than 350,000 clones, more than 70% seen once. The sequencing input was peripheral blood. These receptors all come from a woman between 45 and 60 years old who had recovered from COVID-19.

The chain combines TRBV4-2 with TRBJ2-7; the match to TRBD2 covers 10 bases. The J segment lost 4 bases and the V segment lost 2 bases, leaving 8 bases of the junction unmatched. Germline V gives CDR1 LGHNA, CDR2 YNFKEQ. The CDR3 length is 16 residues. CDR3 loop: CASSQPSGRGLYEQYF. In DNA form, the CDR3 reads TGTGCCAGCAGCCAACCTAGCGGGAGAGGGCTTTACGAGCAGTACTTC.

The J gene is TRBJ2-5, the V gene TRBV5-5, with 7 bases fitting TRBD2. The CDR3 covers 14 residues. Germline CDR1 is SGHKS and CDR2 is YYEKEE (reference sequence). The trim removed 3 bases at V and 5 bases at J, leaving 7 bases unmatched. In DNA, the CDR3 is TGTGCCAGCAGCTCCAACGGGAGGTTCGAGACCCAGTACTTC. This codes for CASSSNGRFETQYF.

The chain recombines TRBV11-3 with TRBJ2-5; D remains ambiguous. The CDR3 length is 12 residues. Germline lookup yields CDR1 SGHNT and CDR2 YENEEA. Trimming shortened V by 5 bases and J by 1 base, and 5 bases separated the two germline ends. CDR3 protein: CASSDFQETQYF. The CDR3, as DNA: TGTGCCAGCAGCGACTTCCAAGAGACCCAGTACTTC.

CDR3 sequence reads: CATSDRDRGGTGELFF. The CDR3 DNA sequence: TGTGCCACCAGTGATAGGGACAGGGGAGGAACCGGGGAGCTGTTTTTT. The V call is TRBV24-1, the J call TRBJ2-2; 10 nucleotides align to TRBD1. Germline-derived CDR1 and CDR2 are KGHDR and SFDVKD. After removal of 3 bases from V and 5 bases from J, the junction contained 5 bases not matched to a gene. The CDR3 runs to 16 residues.

This clone was seen more than once but under ten times. The V call is TRBV6-2 or TRBV6-3, the J call TRBJ2-1; D remains ambiguous. From germline, CDR1 is MNHEY and CDR2 SVGEGT. V lost 2 bases and J lost 5, with 13 bases in between. The CDR3 length is 15 residues. CDR3 nucleotides: TGTGCCAGCAGTTACATGGCCTGGTCCAACAATGAGCAGTTCTTC. It translates to CASSYMAWSNNEQFF.

The rearrangement joins TRBV28 to TRBJ1-1; a weak D match, TRBD1 (6 bases). Germline CDR1 and CDR2: MDHEN and SYDVKM. The length of the CDR3 is 14 residues. V was cut by 7 bases and J by 6 bases, with 18 bases left in between. The CDR3 DNA sequence: TGTGCCAGCATTGAGGGGGAAGCGGGAGCTGAAGCTTTCTTT. Its translation: CASIEGEAGAEAFF.

This clone was detected once. The chain links TRBV6-5 to TRBJ1-3; D perhaps matches TRBD1 (6 bases). TRBJ2-2 explains the end of the DNA better; the J call may be wrong. There are 13 residues in the CDR3. Germline V gives CDR1 MNHEY, CDR2 SVGAGI. The CDR3 DNA reads TGTGCCAGCAGTCCCGGACAGTCCGGGGAGCTGTTTTTT. Translated, it gives CASSPGQSGELFF.

V gene TRBV2 combines with J gene TRBJ2-7; maybe TRBD2 (6 bases). With 7 bases removed from V and 3 bases from J, the gap between germline ends came to 16 bases. This CDR3 comprises 14 residues. Germline V CDR1 and CDR2: SNHLY, FYNNEI. CDR3 sequence reads: CASNPAGTFYEQYF. CDR3 nucleotides: TGTGCCAGCAACCCCGCCGGGACTTTCTACGAGCAGTACTTC.

Only a few counts were recorded for this clone. The chain is built from TRBV5-6 and TRBJ1-5; unclear D gene. Germline CDR1 reads SGHDT; CDR2 reads YYEEEE. This CDR3 is 17 amino acids long. Between the trimmed V and J ends, which lost 2 bases and 2 bases, there was a span of 17 bases. CDR3 sequence (DNA): TGTGCCAGCAGCTTTCGACTCCTTAGCTCCGGCAATCAGCCCCAGCATTTT. Its protein product is CASSFRLLSSGNQPQHF. The whole variable domain, remainder taken from reference TRBV5-6 and TRBJ1-5, is DAGVTQSPTHLIKTRGQQVTLRCSPKSGHDTVSWYQQALGQGPQFIFQYYEEEERQRGNFPDRFSGHQFPNYSSELNVNALLLGDSALYLCASSFRLLSSGNQPQHFGDGTRLSIL.

Only one count was recorded for this clone. The J gene is TRBJ2-1, the V gene TRBV18, with D tentatively TRBD2 (5 bases). Germline values: CDR1 KGHSH, CDR2 LQKENI. CDR3 length: 12 residues. The V end lost 3 bases, the J end lost 15 bases, and 15 bases lay between the germline ends. CDR3 coding DNA: TGTGCCAGCTCACCGGAAGAGGGAGAGTGGTTCTTC. It codes for CASSPEEGEWFF.

V is TRBV3-1 (or the pseudogene TRBV3-2) and J is TRBJ1-1; D uncertain. Germline assignment: CDR1 LGHDT and CDR2 YNNKEL (reference sequence). This CDR3 is built from 13 residues. V was shortened by 1 base and J by 5 bases, with 8 bases between the two germline ends. CDR3 loop: CASSQVRGTEAFF. CDR3 nucleotides: TGTGCCAGCAGCCAAGTTCGCGGAACTGAAGCTTTCTTT.

V is TRBV27 and J is TRBJ2-3; TRBD2 matches 7 bases. Germline assignment: CDR1 MNHEY and CDR2 SMNVEV (reference sequence). V dropped 2 bases and J dropped 6; count of bases not matched to a gene: 8. This CDR3 contains 15 residues. CDR3 protein: CASSLTGGGSDTQYF. In DNA form, the CDR3 reads TGTGCCAGCAGTTTAACGGGAGGAGGTTCGGATACGCAGTATTTT.

This chain connects TRBV7-8 to TRBJ2-7; 10 bases match TRBD2. V was pared by 5 bases and J by 5 bases, with 9 bases of the junction left unmatched. Germline V gene data show CDR1 as SGHVS and CDR2 as FQNEAQ. The CDR3 is 15 residues long. The CDR3 nucleotides read TGTGCCAGCAGCCTCTCTAGCGGGAGTCTCGACGAGCAGTACTTC. Its translation: CASSLSSGSLDEQYF.

The chain links TRBV10-2 to TRBJ2-3; D is ambiguous. The CDR3 length is 16 residues. Germline assignment: CDR1 WSHSY and CDR2 SAAADI. V lost 1 base to trimming and J lost 0 bases, with 11 bases between them. The CDR3 DNA follows: TGCGCCAGCAGTGAGTGGAGAACCTATAGCACAGATACGCAGTATTTT. It specifies CASSEWRTYSTDTQYF.

The chain joins TRBV2 to TRBJ1-4; no reliable D call. Germline-derived CDR1 and CDR2 are SNHLY and FYNNEI. V was shortened by 7 bases and J by 7 bases, with 7 bases between the two germline ends. CDR3 length: 11 amino acids. The CDR3 region is CASKSVEKLFF. The CDR3 DNA reads as TGTGCCAGCAAGTCGGTTGAAAAACTGTTTTTT.

The chain links TRBV14 to TRBJ2-1, with D possibly matching TRBD1 (6 bases). Germline CDR1 is SGHDN and CDR2 is FVKESK. Deletions cut 5 bases from V and 2 bases from J, with 16 bases between. The CDR3 has 16 amino acids. CDR3 nucleotide sequence: TGTGCCAGCAGCTCAACAGGGTTCCACCCCTACAATGAGCAGTTCTTC. Translation: CASSSTGFHPYNEQFF.

This clone occurred once. The chain combines TRBV19 with TRBJ1-5; 9 nucleotides match TRBD1. Germline values: CDR1 LNHDA, CDR2 SQIVND (reference sequence). V was clipped by 5 bases and J by 7 bases; unmatched bases: 9. The CDR3 is made up of 15 amino acids. The CDR3: CASSEMGQGFQPQHF. CDR3 sequence (DNA): TGTGCCAGTAGTGAAATGGGACAGGGTTTCCAGCCCCAGCATTTT.

J is TRBJ2-1 and V is TRBV12-5; 8 nucleotides line up with TRBD1. The germline gives CDR1 LGHNT, CDR2 FRNRAP. CDR3 length: 15 residues. With 6 bases clipped from V and 2 bases from J, the junction kept 6 bases outside the gene matches. The CDR3 region has the DNA TGTGCTAGTGGCTCGGGACAGGTAACCTACAATGAGCAGTTCTTC. Translation gives CASGSGQVTYNEQFF.

This clone was counted once. The rearrangement uses TRBV10-3 and TRBJ2-7; the match to TRBD1 covers 7 bases. The germline gives CDR1 ENHRY, CDR2 SYGVKD. V shed 8 bases and J 1 base; nucleotides not matched to a gene: 8. The CDR3 sequence is 14 residues long. CDR3 in DNA: TGTGCCATCGCCCCGGGACAGTCTTCCTACGAGCAGTACTTC. As protein: CAIAPGQSSYEQYF.

With regard to this clone: The sample has other DNA sequences that encode this CDR3 too. The chain couples TRBV15 to TRBJ2-5; D is perhaps TRBD1 (5 bases). The CDR3 length is 14 residues. The V end was cut by 0 bases, the J end by 2 bases, with 7 bases between. Germline assignment: CDR1 LNHNV and CDR2 YYDKDF (reference sequence). CDR3 region: CATSRDPGQETQYF. The CDR3 DNA sequence: TGTGCCACCAGCAGAGATCCAGGGCAAGAGACCCAGTACTTC.

The chain joins TRBV2 to TRBJ2-3; D might be TRBD1 (5 bases). This CDR3 is built from 14 residues. Germline V gene sequence: CDR1 SNHLY, CDR2 FYNNEI. Between the trimmed V and J ends, which lost 4 bases and 2 bases, there was a span of 10 bases. CDR3: CASSARQYTDTQYF. Here the CDR3 DNA reads TGTGCCAGCAGTGCGCGACAGTACACAGATACGCAGTATTTT.

This chain joins TRBV25-1 and TRBJ2-1; D is perhaps TRBD2 (6 bases). Germline values: CDR1 MGHDK, CDR2 SYGVNS. The V and J ends lost 5 bases and 7 bases respectively, with 24 bases between them. The CDR3 is 17 residues long. The CDR3 here is CASSIETGSNPPNEQFF. In DNA form, the CDR3 reads TGTGCCAGCAGTATAGAAACCGGGAGCAACCCACCTAATGAGCAGTTCTTC.

The chain links TRBV6-5 to TRBJ1-6, with D tentatively TRBD1 (6 bases). V shed 6 bases and J shed 9 bases, with 15 bases lying between them. Per the germline V gene, CDR1 is MNHEY and CDR2 is SVGAGI. The CDR3 is made up of 14 amino acids. CDR3 loop: CASRGGPGVSPLHF. CDR3 in DNA: TGTGCCAGCAGGGGGGGGCCTGGTGTTTCACCCCTCCACTTT.

In this sample, this clone turned up once. The chain couples TRBV30 to TRBJ1-2, with 8 bases fitting TRBD1. V shed 4 bases, J shed 8 bases, and the junction held 6 bases outside the gene matches. Germline assignment: CDR1 GTSNPN and CDR2 SVGIG (reference sequence). The CDR3 totals 12 residues. The CDR3: CAWIQGARGYTF. For the CDR3, the DNA is TGTGCCTGGATTCAGGGGGCGCGGGGCTACACCTTC. Based on the CDR3 plus reference TRBV30 and TRBJ1-2, the full variable domain is SQTIHQWPATLVQPVGSPLSLECTVEGTSNPNLYWYRQAAGRGLQLLFYSVGIGQISSEVPQNLSASRPQDRQFILSSKKLLLSDSGFYLCAWIQGARGYTFGSGTRLTVV.

The chain joins TRBV19 to TRBJ2-2; 8 bases match TRBD2. The germline CDR1 and CDR2 sequences are LNHDA and SQIVND (reference sequence). Trimming cost V 5 bases and J 6 bases; bases outside gene matches: 8. This CDR3 region has 15 residues. The CDR3 loop is CASSVTAGVPGELFF. The CDR3 DNA reads as TGTGCCAGTAGTGTTACAGCGGGAGTTCCCGGGGAGCTGTTTTTT.

The rearrangement links TRBV9 to TRBJ1-6; D possibly corresponds to TRBD1 (5 bases). The germline gives CDR1 SGDLS, CDR2 YYNGEE. The CDR3 is 15 residues long. The ends were cut back, 2 bases at V and 5 bases at J, with 11 bases in the middle. The CDR3 is CASSVGPTDNSPLHF. The CDR3 bases are TGTGCCAGCAGCGTCGGGCCGACAGATAATTCACCCCTCCACTTT.

This clone was observed once. V gene TRBV9 combines with J gene TRBJ2-3; possible D gene TRBD1, 5 bases. CDR1 is SGDLS, CDR2 YYNGEE, per germline. V was shortened by 0 bases and J by 4 bases, with 18 bases between the two germline ends. The CDR3 spans 17 residues. The CDR3 DNA reads TGTGCCAGCAGCGTAGGTACAGGCCATAGGGGTGCAGATACGCAGTATTTT. Its protein product is CASSVGTGHRGADTQYF.

This clone was seen just once. CDR3 region: CASSHRINNEQFF. The DNA of the CDR3 is TGTGCCAGCAGCCACAGGATTAACAATGAGCAGTTCTTC. The chain has TRBV5-6 and TRBJ2-1; D is perhaps TRBD1 (5 bases). Germline lookup yields CDR1 SGHDT and CDR2 YYEEEE. V lost 4 bases, J lost 5 bases, and 10 bases lay in between. This CDR3 is 13 amino acids long.